Listed here is a single T cell receptor beta chain. Its cognate antigen is unknown. The data originate from a study of shared clonotypes between healthy human individuals. This was a deep-level run. Method: immunoSEQ multiplex PCR; TCRdb's copy keeps in-frame clones and lacks some. The table has about 2.4 million clones, 85% to 95% seen once. Findings and caveats of the study: It was observed that 5% to 6% of naive CD4 clonotypes were shared across a handful of donors.

J was trimmed by 3 bases and V by 5 bases; bases with no gene match: 6. Germline lookup yields CDR1 MDHEN and CDR2 SYDVKM. The CDR3 consists of 14 residues. The sequenced sample consisted of naive CD4+ T cells sorted from blood. As to subset: CD45RA+ positively selected. The origin of this receptor is a man between 18 and 29 years old in good health. This rearrangement joins TRBV28 to TRBJ1-2; TRBD1 aligns across 7 bases. CDR3 sequence: CASSRRGRDYGYTF. DNA for the CDR3: TGTGCCAGCAGTAGAAGGGGGCGCGACTATGGCTACACCTTC.